The 4 T cell receptor beta chains below come from one sample, sequenced in a study of post-analysis software for immune sequencing data. Regarding the study as a whole: Comparison of patients with controls showed four or five TRBV segments more frequent in patients, TRBV5-6, TRBV5-1 and TRBV20-1 among them.

Prepared TCR beta cDNA libraries contained unique molecular identifiers. A single record per CDR3 protein comes from TCRdb applying MiXCR to the PCR reads. The data hold around 180,000 distinct CDR3 sequences, with approximately 31% observed a single time. These receptors have no known antigen. The specimen sequenced was blood. These TCRs come from a girl aged 5 to 17 with multiple sclerosis.

This clonotype was observed many times. This chain links TRBV5-1 with TRBJ2-3; the D call may be TRBD1 or TRBD2 (5 bases each). V was clipped by 0 bases and J by 0 bases, with 8 bases between them. The CDR3 covers 15 residues. Germline V gives CDR1 SGHRS, CDR2 YFSETQ. CDR3 nucleotides: TGCGCCAGCAGCTTGGCGGGACGTAGCACAGATACGCAGTATTTT. Translating gives CASSLAGRSTDTQYF. The variable domain in full, with the rest retrieved from reference TRBV5-1 and TRBJ2-3, is KAGVTQTPRYLIKTRGQQVTLSCSPISGHRSVSWYQQTPGQGLQFLFEYFSETQRNKGNFPGRFSGRQFSNSRSEMNVSTLELGDSALYLCASSLAGRSTDTQYFGPGTRLTVL.

This clonotype was counted many times. V is TRBV20-1 and J is TRBJ1-5; possibly TRBD1 for D (6 bases). This CDR3 contains 14 residues. V was trimmed by 0 bases and J by 5 bases, leaving 11 bases between them. The germline V gene has CDR1 DFQATT and CDR2 SNEGSKA (reference sequence). CDR3: CSARDRQDYQPQHF. The CDR3 nucleotides read TGCAGTGCTAGAGACAGACAGGACTATCAGCCCCAGCATTTT.

The rearrangement joins TRBV28 to TRBJ1-1; 8 positions agree with TRBD1. Germline V lookup: CDR1 MDHEN, CDR2 SYDVKM. The CDR3 loop spans 14 amino acids. Trimming took 5 bases from V and 5 from J; bases not matched to a gene: 7. The CDR3, as DNA: TGTGCCAGCAGTGACAGGGGTTCGGGTACTGAAGCTTTCTTT. Protein product: CASSDRGSGTEAFF.

The V call is TRBV20-1, the J call TRBJ1-2; D possibly corresponds to TRBD1 (6 bases). This CDR3 region has 13 residues. Germline CDR1 and CDR2: DFQATT and SNEGSKA (reference sequence). V lost 2 bases and J lost 4, with 11 bases in between. CDR3 loop: CSARTGPGYGYTF. CDR3 nucleotide sequence: TGCAGTGCTAGAACAGGGCCTGGCTATGGCTACACCTTC.